The T cell receptor (beta chain) under discussion was sequenced for a study of early T cells in non-severe SARS-CoV-2 infection. Turning to the study itself: With bulk RNA from unsorted whole blood as input, sequencing yielded unpaired chains. Study-wide results and caveats: VDJdb matching skewed toward anti-spike CD8 responses, missing private and CD4 specificities.

This clonotype was found a few times. No antigen is known for it. Germline loops: CDR1 GTSNPN, CDR2 SVGIG (reference sequence). The CDR3 spans 19 residues. V was shortened by 0 bases and J by 7 bases, with 30 bases between the two germline ends. The library protocol tagged individual cDNA molecules with unique molecular identifiers. TCRdb itself ran the 5' RACE reads through MiXCR, one entry per CDR3 protein. The sample lists roughly 63,000 distinct CDR3 sequences; roughly 13% were seen once. The sample taken for sequencing was whole blood. J is TRBJ1-1 and V is TRBV30; D may be TRBD1 (5 bases). This TCR came from an adult who was a healthcare worker with PCR-confirmed SARS-CoV-2 infection or an uninfected control (not recorded which). As DNA, the CDR3 is TGTGCCTGGAGTGTATTGGGTCGATGGGGGACCCCGGACCTATATGAAGCTTTCTTT. Translation gives CAWSVLGRWGTPDLYEAFF.